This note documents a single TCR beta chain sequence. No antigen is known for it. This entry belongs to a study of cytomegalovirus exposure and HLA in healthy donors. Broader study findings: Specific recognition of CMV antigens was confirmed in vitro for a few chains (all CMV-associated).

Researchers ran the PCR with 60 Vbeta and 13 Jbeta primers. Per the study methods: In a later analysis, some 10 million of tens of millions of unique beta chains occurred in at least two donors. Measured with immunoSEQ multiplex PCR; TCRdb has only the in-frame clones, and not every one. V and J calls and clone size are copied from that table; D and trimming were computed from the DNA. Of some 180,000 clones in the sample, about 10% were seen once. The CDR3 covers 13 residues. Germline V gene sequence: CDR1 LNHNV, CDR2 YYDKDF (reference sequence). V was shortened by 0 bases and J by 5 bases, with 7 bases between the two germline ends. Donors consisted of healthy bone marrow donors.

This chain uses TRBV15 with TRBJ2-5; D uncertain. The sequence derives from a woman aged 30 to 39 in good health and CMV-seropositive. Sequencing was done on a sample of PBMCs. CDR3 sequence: CATSRDSSETQYF. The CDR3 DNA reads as TGTGCCACCAGCAGAGATAGTAGCGAGACCCAGTACTTC.